These T cell receptor beta chains were read from a single sample in a study of cytomegalovirus exposure and HLA in healthy donors. Measured with immunoSEQ multiplex PCR; TCRdb has only the in-frame clones, and not every one. Of over 150,000 clones listed, roughly four fifths are singletons. Sequences were obtained from PBMCs. Receptors originate from a male donor in good health and CMV-seronegative. Each CDR3 is given with its conserved first and last residue. Each record gives: clone size, J gene, V gene, D gene, CDR3 protein, CDR3 DNA. The D gene is left open where the match is weak. Clone size is stated in some rows and not others, as once, few, many or a class when expanded.

>NA|TRBJ1-5|TRBV28|TRBD1
CASRPGQGSNQPQHF
TGTGCCAGCAGGCCAGGACAGGGATCCAATCAGCCCCAGCATTTT
>NA|TRBJ1-1|TRBV5-4|NA
CASSPPGLMGTEAFF
TGTGCCAGCAGCCCCCCAGGGTTAATGGGCACTGAAGCTTTCTTT
>NA|TRBJ2-1|TRBV23-1|TRBD1
CASSLVETGSDEQFF
TGCGCCAGCAGTCTGGTTGAGACAGGGAGCGATGAGCAGTTCTTC
>NA|TRBJ1-5|TRBV30|TRBD1
CAWNTGGNQPQHF
TGTGCCTGGAATACAGGGGGAAATCAGCCCCAGCATTTT
>NA|TRBJ2-7|TRBV30|NA
CAWCWQGFDEQYF
TGTGCCTGGTGCTGGCAGGGTTTCGACGAGCAGTACTTC
>NA|TRBJ2-3|TRBV7-2|NA
CASSFSKSTDTQYF
TGTGCCAGCAGCTTCAGTAAGAGCACAGATACGCAGTATTTT
>NA|TRBJ2-2|TRBV25-1|NA
CASRGRGVGELFF
TGTGCCAGCAGGGGGCGGGGCGTCGGGGAGCTGTTTTTT
>NA|TRBJ2-5|TRBV6-5|TRBD2
CASSVLAGRQETQYF
TGTGCCAGCAGTGTCCTAGCGGGGCGGCAAGAGACCCAGTACTTC
>NA|TRBJ1-4|TRBV4-2|NA
CASSQALDSTNEKLFF
TGTGCCAGCAGCCAAGCGTTAGACTCAACTAATGAAAAACTGTTTTTT
>NA|TRBJ2-3|TRBV19|TRBD2
CASRPLAGGGDTQYF
TGTGCCAGTAGACCCCTAGCGGGGGGGGGAGATACGCAGTATTTT
>NA|TRBJ2-2|TRBV6-1|NA
CASSEVSNTGELFF
TGTGCCAGCAGTGAAGTGAGTAACACCGGGGAGCTGTTTTTT
>NA|TRBJ2-1|TRBV2|TRBD1
CASRKTGDEQFF
TGTGCCAGCAGAAAGACAGGGGATGAGCAGTTCTTC
>NA|TRBJ1-4|TRBV30|NA
CAWNMGRRRTATNEKLFF
TGTGCCTGGAATATGGGGAGGAGGAGGACTGCAACTAATGAAAAACTGTTTTTT
>NA|TRBJ2-3|TRBV6-5|NA
CASSYTGADTQYF
TGTGCCAGCAGTTATACCGGGGCAGATACGCAGTATTTT
>few|TRBJ2-7|TRBV10-3|TRBD1
CAISPNRGTGAYEQYF
TGTGCCATCAGTCCAAATCGGGGGACAGGGGCCTACGAGCAGTACTTC
>NA|TRBJ2-7|TRBV5-6|NA
CASSSSGGVLEQYF
TGTGCCAGCAGCTCCTCAGGAGGGGTACTCGAGCAGTACTTC
>NA|TRBJ2-1|TRBV9|TRBD2
CASNVAGGRNEQFF
TGTGCCAGCAACGTAGCGGGAGGCAGAAATGAGCAGTTCTTC
>NA|TRBJ2-1|TRBV6-5|NA
CASNRDGGPYNEQFF
TGTGCCAGCAATAGGGACGGGGGGCCCTACAATGAGCAGTTCTTC
>NA|TRBJ2-1|TRBV5-4|TRBD2
CASSLELADYNEQFF
TGTGCCAGCAGCTTGGAACTAGCGGACTACAATGAGCAGTTCTTC
>NA|TRBJ1-5|TRBV19|TRBD1
CASSITGQVNQPQHF
TGTGCCAGTAGTATTACGGGACAGGTCAATCAGCCCCAGCATTTT
>once|TRBJ1-1|TRBV29-1|TRBD1
CSVDRGRGTEAFF
TGCAGCGTGGACAGGGGGCGCGGCACTGAAGCTTTCTTT
>NA|TRBJ2-1|TRBV6-5|NA
CASSSTRDEQFF
TGTGCCAGCAGTTCCACCCGGGATGAGCAGTTCTTC
>NA|TRBJ2-5|TRBV30|NA
CAWSRRLQETQYF
TGTGCCTGGAGTAGGCGGTTGCAAGAGACCCAGTACTTC
>NA|TRBJ2-1|TRBV6-1|NA
CASRRLAYNEQFF
TGTGCCAGCAGAAGACTGGCCTACAATGAGCAGTTCTTC
>once|TRBJ1-2|TRBV5-1|NA
CASSSAGDYYGYTF
TGCGCCAGCAGCTCGGCAGGGGATTACTATGGCTACACCTTC
>NA|TRBJ1-1|TRBV28|NA
CASSLRSTEAFF
TGTGCCAGCAGTTTGCGAAGCACTGAAGCTTTCTTT
>NA|TRBJ2-5|TRBV19|NA
CASSPLTAQQETQYF
TGTGCCAGTAGTCCACTGACAGCGCAACAAGAGACCCAGTACTTC
>NA|TRBJ2-7|TRBV6-1|NA
CASSNYEQYF
TGTGCCAGCAGCAATTACGAGCAGTACTTC
>once|TRBJ2-3|TRBV6-5|NA
CASSFWADTQYF
TGTGCCAGCAGTTTTTGGGCGGATACGCAGTATTTT
>NA|TRBJ1-5|TRBV5-6|TRBD1
CASSSGGGQPQHF
TGTGCCAGCAGCTCAGGGGGCGGGCAGCCCCAGCATTTT
>NA|TRBJ1-4|TRBV5-1|NA
CASSPAGREDEKLFF
TGCGCCAGCAGCCCAGCAGGGAGGGAGGATGAAAAACTGTTTTTT
>few|TRBJ2-4|TRBV5-5|TRBD1
CASSLAVTGQNIQYF
TGTGCCAGCAGCTTGGCCGTGACAGGGCAAAACATTCAGTACTTC
>few|TRBJ2-1|TRBV4-3|TRBD2
CASSQDASSGSYNEQFF
TGCGCCAGCAGCCAAGATGCGTCTAGCGGCTCCTACAATGAGCAGTTCTTC
>NA|TRBJ1-3|TRBV6-5|NA
CAIGVPSGNTIYF
TGTGCCATCGGAGTCCCCTCTGGAAACACCATATATTTT
>NA|TRBJ1-6|TRBV9|NA
CASSVGTGRHSPLHF
TGTGCCAGCAGCGTAGGTACAGGGAGACACTCACCCCTCCACTTT
>NA|TRBJ1-1|TRBV2|NA
CATLTSGANTEAFF
TGTGCCACCCTGACTTCAGGGGCGAACACTGAAGCTTTCTTT
>NA|TRBJ1-5|TRBV28|NA
CASSLLGLPQHF
TGTGCCAGCAGTTTACTGGGCCTGCCCCAGCATTTT
>NA|TRBJ1-4|TRBV2|NA
CASSEGPNEKLFF
TGTGCCAGCAGTGAGGGGCCTAATGAAAAACTGTTTTTT
>NA|TRBJ2-1|TRBV4-2|NA
CASSFSYNEQFF
TGTGCCAGCAGCTTTAGCTACAATGAGCAGTTCTTC
>NA|TRBJ2-1|TRBV10-3|TRBD1
CAIRDRGGTEQFF
TGTGCCATCAGGGACAGGGGCGGCACTGAGCAGTTCTTC
>NA|TRBJ2-7|TRBV6-5|NA
CASSKQERSYEQYF
TGTGCCAGCAGTAAACAGGAACGATCCTACGAGCAGTACTTC
>NA|TRBJ1-1|TRBV18|NA
CASSNPTANTEAFF
TGTGCCAGCTCAAATCCTACAGCAAACACTGAAGCTTTCTTT
>NA|TRBJ2-3|TRBV28|NA
CASSPPGTDTQYF
TGTGCCAGCAGTCCCCCCGGCACAGATACGCAGTATTTT
>NA|TRBJ2-3|TRBV6-5|NA
CASSYDGTSTDTQYF
TGTGCCAGCAGTTACGATGGCACGAGCACAGATACGCAGTATTTT